The T cell receptor (beta chain) under discussion was sequenced for a study of T cell responses to AZD1222 COVID-19 vaccine. V lost 1 base, J lost 2 bases, and 5 bases lay in between. Germline-derived CDR1 and CDR2 are SEHNR and FQNEAQ (reference sequence). The CDR3 totals 13 residues. TCRdb's table, derived via immunoSEQ multiplex PCR, lists solely in-frame clones and lacks some. This table holds about 52,000 clones, roughly 86% found once. The origin of this receptor is an adult who received the AZD1222 COVID-19 vaccine. Specimen: peripheral blood, collected 28 days after the second AZD1222 dose. The gene calls are TRBV7-9 and TRBJ1-1; D is ambiguous. The CDR3 loop reads CASSLEGNTEAFF. DNA of the CDR3: TGTGCCAGCAGCTTAGAAGGTAACACTGAAGCTTTCTTT. The variable domain in full, completed from reference TRBV7-9 and TRBJ1-1, reads DTGVSQNPRHKITKRGQNVTFRCDPISEHNRLYWYRQTLGQGPEFLTYFQNEAQLEKSRLLSDRFSAERPKGSFSTLEIQRTEQGDSAMYLCASSLEGNTEAFFGQGTRLTVV.